These 10 T cell receptor beta chains share one sample of origin, sequenced in a study of CD4 T cells in lung cancer. No cognate antigen is known for these TCRs. TCRdb keeps only in-frame clones here, not all; method: immunoSEQ multiplex PCR. The sample has around 1,900 clones, about two thirds seen once; the top ten hold roughly 5%. PBMCs stimulated about 13 days with mutant 27-mer peptides plus IL21, IL7, IL15, IL2. Sorting by cytokine capture selected live IFNgamma-secreting T cells after peptide-pulsed B cell restimulation. For about 14 to 21 days, sorted cells were expanded at around 3 or 10 per well. Sample: a CD4+ T cell line or clone grown in culture. All receptors derive from an older woman with non-small cell lung cancer. Some clones in this sample may be carry-over from other donors' samples.

The rearrangement links TRBV9 to TRBJ1-4; 7 bases match TRBD1. This CDR3 spans 16 amino acids. Per germline, CDR1 SGDLS and CDR2 YYNGEE. V shed 6 bases and J 2 bases; nucleotides not matched to a gene: 10. CDR3 DNA: TGTGCCAGCAACACCGGACAGGTGGGGACTAATGAAAAACTGTTTTTT. Protein sequence: CASNTGQVGTNEKLFF.

This clone was observed a single time. This chain uses TRBV6-5 with TRBJ2-2, with D possibly TRBD1 on 5 matching bases. CDR3 length: 13 residues. Germline V CDR1 and CDR2: MNHEY, SVGAGI. V was cut by 8 bases and J by 2 bases, with 9 bases left in between. As DNA, the CDR3 is TGTGCCAGCTTGGGGCTTAACACCGGGGAGCTGTTTTTT. It codes for CASLGLNTGELFF.

The chain has TRBV11-2 and TRBJ1-1; D is ambiguous. The germline CDR1 and CDR2 sequences are SGHAT and FQNNGV. The CDR3 loop spans 13 amino acids. V shed 6 bases and J shed 5 bases, with 13 bases lying between them. The CDR3 DNA sequence: TGTGCCAGCAGGGCGCTCGAGGATACTGAAGCTTTCTTT. Translating gives CASRALEDTEAFF.

This clone was detected only a few times. The chain uses TRBV5-1 and TRBJ1-6; TRBD1 might be the D (5 bases). Trimming shortened V by 4 bases and J by 13 bases, and 21 bases separated the two germline ends. Germline CDR1 and CDR2: SGHRS and YFSETQ. There are 15 residues in the CDR3. The CDR3 protein is CASSVGDSYFGPLHF. CDR3 nucleotide sequence: TGCGCCAGCAGCGTCGGGGACTCCTACTTCGGGCCCCTCCACTTT. Based on the CDR3 plus reference TRBV5-1 and TRBJ1-6, the full variable domain is KAGVTQTPRYLIKTRGQQVTLSCSPISGHRSVSWYQQTPGQGLQFLFEYFSETQRNKGNFPGRFSGRQFSNSRSEMNVSTLELGDSALYLCASSVGDSYFGPLHFGNGTRLTVT.

This clone occurred once. The chain has TRBV14 and TRBJ2-5; 8 nucleotides agree with TRBD1. V shed 0 bases, J shed 3 bases, and the junction held 18 bases outside the gene matches. Germline CDR1 reads SGHDN; CDR2 reads FVKESK. This CDR3 is built from 20 residues. This CDR3 reads CASSQDFKWGQAVGKETQYF. The CDR3 DNA sequence: TGTGCCAGCAGCCAAGATTTTAAGTGGGGACAGGCGGTCGGGAAAGAGACCCAGTACTTC.

The V call is TRBV7-9, the J call TRBJ2-1; tentatively, D is TRBD2 (7 bases). The CDR3 extends over 18 amino acids. CDR1 is SEHNR and CDR2 is FQNEAQ in the germline V gene (reference sequence). With 5 bases removed from V and 9 bases from J, the gap between germline ends came to 29 bases. CDR3 region: CASSPMGGARSLEFEQFF. The CDR3 bases are TGTGCCAGCAGCCCGATGGGGGGGGCCAGGAGTCTAGAATTTGAGCAGTTCTTC.

This rearrangement joins TRBV11-2 to TRBJ2-7, with TRBD1 matching 9 bases. Germline CDR1 reads SGHAT; CDR2 reads FQNNGV. V was pared by 5 bases and J by 0 bases, with 14 bases of the junction left unmatched. This CDR3 region has 18 residues. CDR3: CASSPIRRDRDSSYEQYF. The DNA of the CDR3 is TGTGCCAGCAGCCCTATCCGTAGGGACAGGGATTCCTCCTACGAGCAGTACTTC.

V is TRBV5-1 and J is TRBJ2-5, with TRBD1 identical over 9 bases. CDR3 length: 14 amino acids. The V gene's germline CDR1 is SGHRS and CDR2 YFSETQ. V gave up 5 bases and J gave up 6 bases; unmatched junction bases: 8. CDR3 region: CASSPGTGSQTQYF. In DNA form, the CDR3 reads TGCGCCAGCAGTCCCGGGACAGGGAGTCAGACCCAGTACTTC. The complete variable domain, with remaining parts taken from reference TRBV5-1 and TRBJ2-5, reads KAGVTQTPRYLIKTRGQQVTLSCSPISGHRSVSWYQQTPGQGLQFLFEYFSETQRNKGNFPGRFSGRQFSNSRSEMNVSTLELGDSALYLCASSPGTGSQTQYFGPGTRLLVL.

The chain employs TRBV7-6 and TRBJ2-1, with a weak D call TRBD2 (7 bases). Deletions cut 1 base from V and 5 bases from J, with 12 bases between. Germline lookup yields CDR1 SGHVS and CDR2 FNYEAQ. The CDR3 runs 15 residues. DNA for the CDR3: TGTGCCAGCAGCTTAGGGTGGGGGGGCCACAATGAGCAGTTCTTC. It translates to CASSLGWGGHNEQFF.

A single count supports this clone. The rearrangement links TRBV2 to TRBJ2-5, with TRBD2 identical over 14 bases. The CDR3 spans 16 residues. CDR1 and CDR2 (germline): SNHLY, FYNNEI. J was trimmed by 2 bases and V by 1 base; bases with no gene match: 0. The CDR3 protein is CASSEGLAGGQETQYF. As DNA, the CDR3 is TGTGCCAGCAGTGAAGGACTAGCGGGGGGGCAAGAGACCCAGTACTTC.